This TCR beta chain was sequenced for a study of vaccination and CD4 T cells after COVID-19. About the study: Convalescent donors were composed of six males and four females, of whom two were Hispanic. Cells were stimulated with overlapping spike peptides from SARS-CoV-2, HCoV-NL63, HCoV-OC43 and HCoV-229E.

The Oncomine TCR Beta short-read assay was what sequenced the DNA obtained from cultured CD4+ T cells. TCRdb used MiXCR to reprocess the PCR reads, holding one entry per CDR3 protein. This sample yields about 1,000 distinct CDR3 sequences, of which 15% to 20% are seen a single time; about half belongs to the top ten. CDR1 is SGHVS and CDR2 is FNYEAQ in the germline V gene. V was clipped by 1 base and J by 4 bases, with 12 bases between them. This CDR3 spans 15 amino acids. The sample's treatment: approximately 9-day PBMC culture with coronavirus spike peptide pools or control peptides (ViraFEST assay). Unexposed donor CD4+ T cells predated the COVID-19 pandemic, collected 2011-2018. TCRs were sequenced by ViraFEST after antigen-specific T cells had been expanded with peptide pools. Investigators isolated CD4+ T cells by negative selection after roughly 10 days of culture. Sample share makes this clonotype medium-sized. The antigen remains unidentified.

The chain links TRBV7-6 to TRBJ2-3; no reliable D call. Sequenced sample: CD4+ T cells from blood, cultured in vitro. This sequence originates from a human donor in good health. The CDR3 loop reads CASSLGLVVPDTQYF. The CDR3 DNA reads TGTGCCAGCAGCTTAGGGCTAGTGGTACCAGATACGCAGTATTTT.